Shown below are 32 T cell receptor beta chains from a single sample sequenced in a study of cytomegalovirus exposure and HLA in healthy donors. The PCR used 60 Vbeta and 13 Jbeta primers. Assay: immunoSEQ multiplex PCR; the TCRdb copy retains only in-frame clones and omits some. The table shows fewer than 95,000 clones, with about 60% occurring only once. Sequenced sample: PBMCs. The receptors stem from a young woman in good health and CMV-seronegative.

The table lists this clone with a few counts. The CDR3 sequence is CAWGPGGETQYF. DNA for the CDR3: TGTGCCTGGGGCCCTGGCGGAGAGACCCAGTACTTC. This chain links TRBV30 with TRBJ2-5, with no clear D. The CDR3 is 12 amino acids. Per germline, CDR1 GTSNPN and CDR2 SVGIG (reference sequence). Trimming pared 5 bases from V and 4 bases from J, leaving 11 bases between.

The chain carries TRBV10-1 and TRBJ1-2, with D possibly TRBD1 on 5 matching bases. Deletions cut 4 bases from V and 4 bases from J, with 10 bases between. Germline V lookup: CDR1 WNHNN, CDR2 SYGVQD (reference sequence). CDR3 size: 13 residues. The CDR3 loop reads CASSAQGAYGYTF. CDR3 nucleotides: TGCGCCAGCAGTGCGCAGGGTGCCTATGGCTACACCTTC.

The chain employs TRBV5-4 and TRBJ2-1, with unresolved D. Looked up from germline, CDR1 is SGHNT and CDR2 is YYREEE (reference sequence). The germline V and J ends were trimmed by 0 bases and 7 bases, with 11 bases remaining between them. CDR3 length: 14 amino acids. The CDR3 sequence: CASSLGHKRNEQFF. The CDR3 DNA sequence: TGTGCCAGCAGCTTGGGACACAAAAGGAATGAGCAGTTCTTC.

The CDR3 reads CASSAPGLALINTQYF. The CDR3 DNA reads TGTGCCAGCAGCGCGCCGGGACTAGCCCTCATTAATACGCAGTATTTT. The rearrangement joins TRBV9 to TRBJ2-3, with TRBD2 identical over 9 bases. With V trimmed by 3 bases and J by 7 bases, 12 bases remained unmatched. Germline-derived CDR1 and CDR2 are SGDLS and YYNGEE. This CDR3 has 16 residues.

This clone was seen only once. The chain recombines TRBV30 with TRBJ2-3, with 8 nucleotides matching TRBD1. CDR1 is GTSNPN, CDR2 SVGIG, per germline (reference sequence). The CDR3 extends over 15 amino acids. Losses at the gene ends were 7 bases for V and 0 bases for J; bases not matched to a gene: 9. This CDR3 reads CAYSADRASTDTQYF. CDR3 nucleotides: TGTGCCTACTCCGCGGACAGGGCAAGCACAGATACGCAGTATTTT.

The CDR3 bases are TGTGCCAGTAGTCCGACAGGGGTCAACACCGGGGAGCTGTTTTTT. Translation: CASSPTGVNTGELFF. The chain combines TRBV19 with TRBJ2-2; TRBD1 agrees at 8 bases. The CDR3 covers 15 residues. Germline values: CDR1 LNHDA, CDR2 SQIVND (reference sequence). V shed 5 bases and J 2 bases; nucleotides not matched to a gene: 4.

The genes are TRBV27 and TRBJ2-7; the D gene is possibly TRBD1 (5 bases). Germline-derived CDR1 and CDR2 are MNHEY and SMNVEV (reference sequence). CDR3 length: 14 amino acids. Trimming shortened V by 2 bases and J by 3 bases, and 11 bases separated the two germline ends. In DNA form, the CDR3 reads TGTGCCAGCAGTTTACAGGGTGGGAACTACGAGCAGTACTTC. As protein: CASSLQGGNYEQYF.

The V and J genes are TRBV4-1 and TRBJ1-1, with 7 positions matching TRBD1. CDR1 is MGHRA, CDR2 YSYEKL, per germline. V shed 3 bases and J 4 bases; nucleotides not matched to a gene: 17. The CDR3 covers 18 residues. The chain's CDR3 is CASSQDTGATVDLTEAFF. The CDR3, as DNA: TGCGCCAGCAGCCAGGATACAGGGGCAACCGTGGATCTCACTGAAGCTTTCTTT.

DNA of the CDR3: TGTGCCAGCAGCCCAAAGGGAGGTTCTACCTACGAGCAGTACTTC. Translation: CASSPKGGSTYEQYF. V usage is TRBV6-6 and J usage is TRBJ2-7; tentatively, D is TRBD2 (6 bases). V was trimmed by 6 bases and J by 2 bases, leaving 17 bases between them. The germline V gene encodes CDR1 MNHNY and CDR2 SVGAGI (reference sequence). The CDR3 consists of 15 residues.

There are a few counts of this clone. This chain uses TRBV7-9 with TRBJ2-7, with TRBD1 matching over 7 bases. This CDR3 is built from 15 residues. With 5 bases clipped from V and 4 bases from J, the junction kept 11 bases outside the gene matches. Germline CDR1 and CDR2: SEHNR and FQNEAQ (reference sequence). The CDR3: CASSLTGLTGYEQYF. In DNA form, the CDR3 reads TGTGCCAGCAGCCTTACAGGGTTGACAGGGTACGAGCAGTACTTC.

CDR3 residues: CATSRGREDRETQYF. The CDR3 coding sequence is TGTGCCACCAGCAGAGGGCGGGAGGATCGAGAGACCCAGTACTTC. This rearrangement joins TRBV15 to TRBJ2-5; 8 nucleotides line up with TRBD2. After removal of 1 base from V and 4 bases from J, the junction contained 5 bases not matched to a gene. The CDR3 consists of 15 residues. Germline V lookup: CDR1 LNHNV, CDR2 YYDKDF (reference sequence).

The chain recombines TRBV2 with TRBJ2-1, with D perhaps TRBD1 (7 bases). This CDR3 has 14 residues. Germline V gene sequence: CDR1 SNHLY, CDR2 FYNNEI. Trimming pared 10 bases from V and 4 bases from J, leaving 17 bases between. CDR3 nucleotide sequence: TGTGCCACCGAGCAGGGGGGATTTTACAATGAGCAGTTCTTC. It codes for CATEQGGFYNEQFF. Complete variable domain (other parts from reference TRBV2 and TRBJ2-1): EPEVTQTPSHQVTQMGQEVILRCVPISNHLYFYWYRQILGQKVEFLVSFYNNEISEKSEIFDDQFSVERPDGSNFTLKIRSTKLEDSAMYFCATEQGGFYNEQFFGPGTRLTVL.

This clone has only a few counts. The chain combines TRBV28 with TRBJ1-1; D may be TRBD1 (6 bases). V gave up 7 bases and J gave up 10 bases, with 16 bases separating them. This CDR3 has 12 residues. CDR1 is MDHEN and CDR2 is SYDVKM in the germline V gene. In DNA form, the CDR3 reads TGTGCCAGCACCTTAATCAGGGGTACAGCTTTCTTT. This sequence encodes CASTLIRGTAFF.

The V call is TRBV6-5, the J call TRBJ1-6; D not resolved. Germline lookup yields CDR1 MNHEY and CDR2 SVGAGI. The CDR3 totals 14 residues. V gave up 0 bases and J gave up 11 bases, with 11 bases separating them. The CDR3 bases are TGTGCCAGCAGTTACTCTTCTCCGGGGACACCCCTCCACTTT. Translation gives CASSYSSPGTPLHF.

In nucleotides, the CDR3 is TGTGCCAGCAACCCTACTTTCGGCAGGGGGGACACCGGGGAGCTGTTTTTT. Translation: CASNPTFGRGDTGELFF. The chain couples TRBV5-6 to TRBJ2-2; D is possibly TRBD1 (7 bases). CDR1 and CDR2 from the germline V gene are SGHDT and YYEEEE. There are 17 residues in the CDR3. V was trimmed by 6 bases and J by 3 bases, leaving 21 bases between them.

This chain links TRBV7-2 with TRBJ2-3; D is uncertain. This CDR3 comprises 14 residues. V shed 3 bases and J shed 2 bases, with 9 bases lying between them. Germline CDR1 and CDR2: SGHTA and FQGNSA. CDR3 in amino acids: CASSLRRNTDTQYF. CDR3 nucleotide sequence: TGTGCCAGCAGCTTGAGGCGGAACACAGATACGCAGTATTTT. Full variable domain (missing parts from reference TRBV7-2 and TRBJ2-3): GAGVSQSPSNKVTEKGKDVELRCDPISGHTALYWYRQSLGQGLEFLIYFQGNSAPDKSGLPSDRFSAERTGGSVSTLTIQRTQQEDSAVYLCASSLRRNTDTQYFGPGTRLTVL.

This clone has just a few counts. The chain links TRBV5-6 to TRBJ1-2; weak D call: TRBD1 (5 bases). The V gene's germline CDR1 is SGHDT and CDR2 YYEEEE. This CDR3 region has 14 residues. V gave up 0 bases and J gave up 6 bases, with 12 bases separating them. The CDR3 nucleotides read TGTGCCAGCAGCTTGGGGTCGGGGGGGAATGGCTACACCTTC. It translates to CASSLGSGGNGYTF.

The CDR3 loop is CASVSAGAETQYF. The CDR3 nucleotides read TGTGCCAGCGTCTCAGCGGGAGCGGAGACCCAGTACTTC. The chain uses TRBV6-6 and TRBJ2-5; 8 positions match TRBD2. With 8 bases clipped from V and 5 bases from J, the junction kept 7 bases outside the gene matches. Per the germline V gene, CDR1 is MNHNY and CDR2 is SVGAGI (reference sequence). The CDR3 extends over 13 amino acids.

The chain couples TRBV11-2 to TRBJ2-7; D perhaps matches TRBD2 (6 bases). V lost 0 bases, J lost 0 bases, and 12 bases lay in between. The CDR3 loop spans 16 amino acids. Per germline, CDR1 SGHAT and CDR2 FQNNGV. The CDR3 sequence is CASSLDASASSYEQYF. CDR3 nucleotide sequence: TGTGCCAGCAGCTTAGATGCTAGCGCCTCCTCCTACGAGCAGTACTTC.

This clone was counted only a few times. The chain couples TRBV20-1 to TRBJ1-2; possible D gene TRBD1, 6 bases. CDR1 is DFQATT and CDR2 is SNEGSKA in the germline V gene (reference sequence). The CDR3 contains 11 residues. V lost 0 bases and J 8 bases, leaving 7 bases between the germline ends. The CDR3 nucleotides read TGCAGTGCTAGAGAGGGGGCAGGCTACACCTTC. Amino acid sequence: CSAREGAGYTF.

The table lists this clone with a few counts. This sequence joins TRBV28 and TRBJ1-4; TRBD1 aligns across 7 bases. Germline CDR1 reads MDHEN; CDR2 reads SYDVKM. This CDR3 contains 14 residues. Trimming cost V 6 bases and J 7 bases; bases outside gene matches: 8. CDR3 sequence: CASSSGTASEKLFF. CDR3 in DNA: TGTGCCAGCAGCTCCGGGACAGCGAGTGAAAAACTGTTTTTT.

The genes are TRBV19 and TRBJ2-1; 9 bases fit TRBD2. The CDR3 has 15 amino acids. V trimming: 1 base; J trimming: 4 bases; junction bases outside the gene matches: 2. Germline V CDR1 and CDR2: LNHDA, SQIVND (reference sequence). The CDR3 nucleotides are TGTGCCAGTAGTATAGGGACTAGCGTATACAATGAGCAGTTCTTC. This sequence encodes CASSIGTSVYNEQFF. The variable domain in full, completed from reference TRBV19 and TRBJ2-1, reads DGGITQSPKYLFRKEGQNVTLSCEQNLNHDAMYWYRQDPGQGLRLIYYSQIVNDFQKGDIAEGYSVSREKKESFPLTVTSAQKNPTAFYLCASSIGTSVYNEQFFGPGTRLTVL.

In this sample, this clone turned up a few times. The chain couples TRBV11-2 to TRBJ2-5; 12 bases line up with TRBD1. Germline V gene lookup returns CDR1 SGHAT and CDR2 FQNNGV. The CDR3 runs 16 residues. V lost 5 bases to trimming and J lost 3 bases; unmatched junction nucleotides: 7. The CDR3 reads CASSSGDRGRKETQYF. Written as DNA, the CDR3 is TGTGCCAGCAGCAGCGGGGACAGGGGGCGAAAAGAGACCCAGTACTTC.

This chain connects TRBV13 to TRBJ2-5; D is possibly TRBD2 (6 bases). This CDR3 has 13 amino acids. V was pared by 5 bases and J by 5 bases, with 12 bases between. Germline loops: CDR1 PRHDT, CDR2 FYEKMQ (reference sequence). The CDR3 coding sequence is TGTGCCAGCAGCCCGTACCGGGGGGAGACCCAGTACTTC. It translates to CASSPYRGETQYF.

The chain couples TRBV4-3 to TRBJ2-1; TRBD1 aligns across 7 bases. The CDR3 runs to 16 residues. V was clipped by 0 bases and J by 7 bases; unmatched bases: 9. Germline CDR1 LGHNA, CDR2 YSLEER. The CDR3 DNA is TGCGCCAGCAGCCAAGACCACAGGGGAGTGGTGAATGAGCAGTTCTTC. Translation: CASSQDHRGVVNEQFF.

The chain links TRBV27 to TRBJ1-2, with 8 bases identical to TRBD1. V was pared by 8 bases and J by 7 bases, with 9 bases of the junction left unmatched. The CDR3 is 13 residues long. Germline V gives CDR1 MNHEY, CDR2 SMNVEV (reference sequence). CDR3 sequence reads: CASGQGLFRGYTF. The CDR3 region has the DNA TGTGCCAGCGGACAGGGACTATTCCGTGGCTACACCTTC.

The chain couples TRBV5-1 to TRBJ2-6, with TRBD1 identical over 7 bases. V trimming: 4 bases; J trimming: 1 base; junction bases outside the gene matches: 2. The CDR3 totals 15 residues. In germline, CDR1 is SGHRS, CDR2 YFSETQ. The CDR3 DNA is TGCGCCAGCAGCGTGACAGGGTCTGGGGCCAACGTCCTGACTTTC. Protein product: CASSVTGSGANVLTF.

This clone was seen a handful of times. Other DNA sequences in the sample encode the same CDR3. The rearrangement uses TRBV28 and TRBJ1-2, with unresolved D. Trimming took off 2 bases at V and 2 bases at J, with 6 bases between the two ends. The CDR3 sequence is 13 residues long. Germline CDR1 is MDHEN and CDR2 is SYDVKM. CDR3: CASSLTGNYGYTF. CDR3 DNA sequence: TGTGCCAGCAGTTTAACGGGGAACTATGGCTACACCTTC.

The V gene is TRBV5-5, the J gene TRBJ2-4; TRBD1 aligns across 9 bases. The V segment lost 4 bases and the J segment 9 bases; nucleotides outside the gene matches: 11. Per germline, CDR1 SGHKS and CDR2 YYEKEE (reference sequence). The CDR3 has 15 residues. CDR3 bases: TGTGCCAGCAGCCCGGTCCCGGGACAGGGACCCATTCAGTACTTC. Translating it yields CASSPVPGQGPIQYF. Full variable domain (rest looked up from reference TRBV5-5 and TRBJ2-4): DAGVTQSPTHLIKTRGQQVTLRCSPISGHKSVSWYQQVLGQGPQFIFQYYEKEERGRGNFPDRFSARQFPNYSSELNVNALLLGDSALYLCASSPVPGQGPIQYFGAGTRLSVL.

The chain links TRBV6-5 to TRBJ2-7; 7 bases match TRBD2. The CDR3 length is 16 residues. V lost 0 bases, J lost 3 bases, and 8 bases stayed unmatched. CDR1 is MNHEY, CDR2 SVGAGI, per germline. The CDR3 sequence is CASSYSKTSRSYEQYF. CDR3 in DNA: TGTGCCAGCAGTTACTCCAAGACTAGCCGGAGCTACGAGCAGTACTTC.

The chain couples TRBV9 to TRBJ2-1, with TRBD2 as a possible D gene (6 bases). The CDR3 consists of 11 residues. Germline CDR1 reads SGDLS; CDR2 reads YYNGEE. V lost 3 bases and J lost 14, with 12 bases in between. The DNA for the CDR3 is TGTGCCAGCAGCGGGGGACTCGGGGAGTTCTTC. Translating gives CASSGGLGEFF.

V gene TRBV27 combines with J gene TRBJ1-1, with D possibly matching TRBD1 (6 bases). Between the trimmed V and J ends, which lost 3 bases and 3 bases, there was a span of 11 bases. The length of the CDR3 is 14 residues. Germline CDR1 MNHEY, CDR2 SMNVEV (reference sequence). CDR3 coding DNA: TGTGCCAGCAGTTTGCAGGGGCCACACACTGAAGCTTTCTTT. Residues: CASSLQGPHTEAFF.